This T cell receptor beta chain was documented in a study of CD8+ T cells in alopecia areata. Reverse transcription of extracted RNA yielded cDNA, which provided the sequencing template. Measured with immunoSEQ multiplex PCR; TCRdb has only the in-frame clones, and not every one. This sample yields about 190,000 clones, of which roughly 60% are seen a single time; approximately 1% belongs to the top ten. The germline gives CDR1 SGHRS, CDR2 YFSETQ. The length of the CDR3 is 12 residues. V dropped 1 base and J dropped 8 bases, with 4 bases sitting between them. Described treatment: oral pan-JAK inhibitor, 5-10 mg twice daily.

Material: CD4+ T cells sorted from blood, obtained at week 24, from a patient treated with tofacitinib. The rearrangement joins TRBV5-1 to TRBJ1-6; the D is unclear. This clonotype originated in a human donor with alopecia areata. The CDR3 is CASSLSDSPLHF. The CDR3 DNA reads TGCGCCAGCAGCTTGTCCGATTCACCCCTCCACTTT. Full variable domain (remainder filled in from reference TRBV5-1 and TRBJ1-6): KAGVTQTPRYLIKTRGQQVTLSCSPISGHRSVSWYQQTPGQGLQFLFEYFSETQRNKGNFPGRFSGRQFSNSRSEMNVSTLELGDSALYLCASSLSDSPLHFGNGTRLTVT.